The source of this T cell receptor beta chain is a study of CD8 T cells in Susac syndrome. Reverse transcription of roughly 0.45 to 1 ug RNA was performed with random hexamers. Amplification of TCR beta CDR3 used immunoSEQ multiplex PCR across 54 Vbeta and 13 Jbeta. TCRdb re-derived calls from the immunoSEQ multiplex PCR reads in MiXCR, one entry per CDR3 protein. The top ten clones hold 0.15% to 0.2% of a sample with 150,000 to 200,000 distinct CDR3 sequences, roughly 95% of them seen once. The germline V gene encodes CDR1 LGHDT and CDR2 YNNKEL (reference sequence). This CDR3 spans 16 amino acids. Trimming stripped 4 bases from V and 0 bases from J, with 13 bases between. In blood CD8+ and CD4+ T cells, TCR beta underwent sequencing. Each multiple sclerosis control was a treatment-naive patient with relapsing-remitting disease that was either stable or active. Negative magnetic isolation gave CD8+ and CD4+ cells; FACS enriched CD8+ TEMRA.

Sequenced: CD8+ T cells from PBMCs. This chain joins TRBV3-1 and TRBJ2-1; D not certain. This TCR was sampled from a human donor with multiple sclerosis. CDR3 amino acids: CASSPPAVVSYNEQFF. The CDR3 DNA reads TGTGCCAGCAGCCCCCCAGCAGTTGTCTCCTACAATGAGCAGTTCTTC.